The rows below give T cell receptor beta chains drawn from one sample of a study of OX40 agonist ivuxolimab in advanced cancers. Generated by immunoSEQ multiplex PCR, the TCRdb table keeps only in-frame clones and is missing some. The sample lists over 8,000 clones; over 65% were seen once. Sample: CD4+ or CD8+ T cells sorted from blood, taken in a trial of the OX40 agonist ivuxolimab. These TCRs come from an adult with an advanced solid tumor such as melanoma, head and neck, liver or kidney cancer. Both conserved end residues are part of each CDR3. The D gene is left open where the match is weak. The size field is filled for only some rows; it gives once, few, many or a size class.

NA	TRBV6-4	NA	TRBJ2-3	CASSDGAGDTDTQYF	TGTGCCAGCAGTGACGGAGCCGGGGACACAGATACGCAGTATTTT
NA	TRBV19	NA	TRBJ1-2	CATQRGDYGYTF	TGTGCCACCCAACGGGGGGACTATGGCTACACCTTC
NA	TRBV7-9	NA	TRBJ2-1	CASSLTEEQFF	TGTGCCAGCAGCTTAACGGAGGAGCAGTTCTTC
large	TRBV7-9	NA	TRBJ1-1	CASSLGPGRFTEAFF	TGTGCCAGCAGCTTAGGACCCGGGAGGTTCACTGAAGCTTTCTTT
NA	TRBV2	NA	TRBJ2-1	CASSVGADSYNEQFF	TGTGCCAGCAGTGTCGGGGCGGACTCCTACAATGAGCAGTTCTTC
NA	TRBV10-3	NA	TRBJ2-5	CAISESTGETQYF	TGTGCCATCAGTGAGTCGACGGGGGAGACCCAGTACTTC
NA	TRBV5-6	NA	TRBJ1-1	CASSLSPGENTEAFF	TGTGCCAGCAGCTTATCGCCAGGGGAGAACACTGAAGCTTTCTTT
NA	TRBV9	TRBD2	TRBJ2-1	CASSPWTSGRNEQFF	TGTGCCAGCAGCCCTTGGACTAGCGGGAGAAATGAGCAGTTCTTC
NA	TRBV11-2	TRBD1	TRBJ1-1	CASSLQQGVATEAFF	TGTGCCAGCAGCCTGCAGCAGGGGGTGGCCACTGAAGCTTTCTTT
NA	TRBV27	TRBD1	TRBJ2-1	CASSLTSRDRTFEQFF	TGTGCCAGCAGTCTCACATCTCGGGACAGGACATTTGAGCAGTTCTTC
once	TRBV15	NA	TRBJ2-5	CATSSMSETQYF	TGTGCCACCAGCAGCATGTCAGAGACCCAGTACTTC
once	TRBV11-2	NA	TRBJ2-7	CASSLKELVTYEQYF	TGTGCCAGCAGCTTAAAAGAGCTAGTCACCTACGAGCAGTACTTC
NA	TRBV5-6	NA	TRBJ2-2	CASTYRGFDPGELFF	TGTGCCAGCACCTATCGAGGGTTCGACCCCGGGGAGCTGTTTTTT
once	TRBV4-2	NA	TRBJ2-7	CASSQDLDSSYEQYF	TGTGCCAGCAGCCAAGATTTAGACAGCTCCTACGAGCAGTACTTC
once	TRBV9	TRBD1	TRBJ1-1	CASSVSGGSTEAFF	TGTGCCAGCAGCGTGTCAGGGGGGAGTACTGAAGCTTTCTTT
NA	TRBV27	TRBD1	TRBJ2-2	CASTLQGVGSTGELFF	TGTGCCAGCACCCTCCAGGGGGTTGGGTCCACCGGGGAGCTGTTTTTT
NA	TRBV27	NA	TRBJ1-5	CASSLLTGPLSAQHF	TGTGCCAGCAGCTTGCTCACAGGGCCTCTATCAGCCCAGCATTTT
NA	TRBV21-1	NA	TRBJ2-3	CASSKENSRPRDTQYF	TGTGCCAGCAGCAAGGAAAATAGCCGACCTCGAGATACGCAGTATTTT
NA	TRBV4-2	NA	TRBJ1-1	CASSQDGAANTEAFF	TGTGCCAGCAGCCAAGATGGGGCGGCGAACACTGAAGCTTTCTTT
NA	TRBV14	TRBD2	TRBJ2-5	CASSQVLAGETQYF	TGTGCCAGCAGCCAAGTACTAGCGGGGGAGACCCAGTACTTC
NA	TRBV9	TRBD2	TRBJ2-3	CASSVLRGTSHTDTQYF	TGTGCCAGCAGCGTATTGAGGGGGACTAGTCACACAGATACGCAGTATTTT
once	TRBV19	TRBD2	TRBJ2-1	CASTPSGVYNEQFF	TGTGCCAGTACCCCTAGCGGAGTTTACAATGAGCAGTTCTTC
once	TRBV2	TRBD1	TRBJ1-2	CASSERGQGASGYTF	TGTGCCAGCAGTGAGAGAGGACAGGGGGCAAGTGGCTACACCTTC
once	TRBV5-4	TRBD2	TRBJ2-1	CASSLGLAALDEQFF	TGTGCCAGCAGCTTGGGACTAGCGGCCTTGGATGAGCAGTTCTTC
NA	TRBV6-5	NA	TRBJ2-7	CASGSTGSYEQYF	TGTGCCAGCGGATCGACAGGTTCCTACGAGCAGTACTTC
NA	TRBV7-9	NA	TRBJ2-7	CASSPDGEQYF	TGTGCCAGCAGCCCAGATGGCGAGCAGTACTTC
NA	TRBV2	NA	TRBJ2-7	CASRGPTYNEQYF	TGTGCCAGCAGAGGACCGACTTATAACGAGCAGTACTTC
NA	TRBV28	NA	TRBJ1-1	CASSLSIDVTTEAFF	TGTGCCAGCAGTTTGAGCATTGATGTGACCACTGAAGCTTTCTTT
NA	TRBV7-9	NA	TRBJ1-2	CASSPLNRDGYTF	TGTGCCAGCAGCCCCCTAAACCGGGATGGCTACACCTTC
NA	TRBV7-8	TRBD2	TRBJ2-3	CASSFGLAVTDTQYF	TGTGCCAGCAGCTTCGGTCTAGCGGTCACAGATACGCAGTATTTT
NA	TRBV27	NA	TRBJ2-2	CASSWNTGELFF	TGTGCCAGCAGTTGGAACACCGGGGAGCTGTTTTTT
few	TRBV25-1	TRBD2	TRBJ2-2	CATQLAGDTGELFF	TGTGCCACTCAGCTGGCGGGGGACACCGGGGAGCTGTTTTTT
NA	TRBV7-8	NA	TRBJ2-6	CASSWGGLPSSGANVLTF	TGTGCCAGCAGCTGGGGCGGACTTCCAAGCTCTGGGGCCAACGTCCTGACTTTC
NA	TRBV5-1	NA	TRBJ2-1	CASSPGLSGDEQFF	TGCGCCAGCAGCCCGGGACTCAGCGGCGATGAGCAGTTCTTC
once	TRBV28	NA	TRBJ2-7	CASSTDYLSYEQYF	TGTGCCAGCAGTACGGACTACCTCTCCTACGAGCAGTACTTC
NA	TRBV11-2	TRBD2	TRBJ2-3	CASSLLASGGADTQYF	TGTGCCAGCAGCTTACTGGCTAGCGGGGGAGCAGATACGCAGTATTTT
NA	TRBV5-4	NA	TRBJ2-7	CASSSDSGPTGDEQYF	TGTGCCAGCAGCTCGGACTCCGGACCTACCGGCGACGAGCAGTACTTC
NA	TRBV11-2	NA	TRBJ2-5	CASNTRGGETQYF	TGTGCCAGCAACACGAGGGGAGGAGAGACCCAGTACTTC
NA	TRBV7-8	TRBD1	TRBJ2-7	CASSLDPGTASYEQYF	TGTGCCAGCAGCTTAGACCCCGGGACAGCGTCCTACGAGCAGTACTTC
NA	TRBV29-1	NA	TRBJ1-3	CSAIAGNTIYF	TGCAGCGCCATTGCTGGAAACACCATATATTTT
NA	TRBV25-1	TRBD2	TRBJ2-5	CASSLRGGQETQYF	TGTGCCAGCAGTCTACGGGGGGGCCAAGAGACCCAGTACTTC